This T cell receptor (beta chain) originates from a study of CD8 T cells in ankylosing spondylitis (dated by TCRdb to about 2017). With regard to the full study: To find TCR variants linked to disease, the study profiled T cell receptor beta repertoires in ankylosing spondylitis patients and healthy donors. The whole study cohort included 108 healthy donors and around 24 ankylosing spondylitis patients. Samples of peripheral blood were taken, and for ankylosing spondylitis patients, synovial fluid was collected as well.

CDR1 and CDR2 (SQVTM, ANQGSEA) derive from the germline V gene. V and J lose 0 bases and 3 bases, and a span of 8 bases separates them. Including the terminal cysteine and phenylalanine, the CDR3 comprises 13 residues. The retained sequence is limited to the CDR3, 39 bases, with the frame set at the first base. TCRdb names Illumina HiSeq 2500 as the instrument used. Quantitative 5'-RACE with molecular barcodes was used to prepare TCR beta libraries. On the authors' methods: To identify disease-linked TCR variants, a new computational method was used, one built on a probabilistic model of VDJ rearrangement. TCRdb passed the public sequencing reads through fastp at Q25 and MiXCR, retaining productive beta sequences. Entries are consolidated by CDR3 protein sequence, retaining the most common genes and DNA. TCRdb's processing, not the authors', yielded these V and J calls. The sample table holds 200,000 to 250,000 distinct CDR3 sequences, of which about 10% were seen once. Of the sample, roughly 6.8% falls within the top ten clones.

This clonotype was recorded many times. This receptor's antigen is unknown. The record has no base qualities; no much larger clone is one base away. Overall results and qualifications from the work: Significant enrichment of the disease-linked clones was reported in matched synovial fluid samples from ankylosing spondylitis patients. A TCR beta motif of several highly homologous amino acid variants appeared characteristic of blood from ankylosing spondylitis patients. The disease-linked clones showed a CD8+ phenotype and occurred at relatively low frequencies in peripheral blood. Some motif variants were previously reported in synovial fluid and blood of reactive arthritis patients, suggesting common disease-initiation mechanisms.

The TCR originated in a male donor with ankylosing spondylitis or in good health (not recorded which). Sequenced input: blood, either unsorted or a sorted T cell fraction (not recorded which). The chain joins TRBV29-1 to TRBJ1-2; D gene: possibly TRBD1, on 5 matching bases. Here the CDR3 is given as CSVEDPGYYGYTF. The DNA sequence is given as TGCAGCGTTGAAGATCCAGGGTACTATGGCTACACCTTC.